This paragraph reports one T cell receptor beta chain. This CDR3 is 14 amino acids long. The ends were cut back, 4 bases at V and 8 bases at J, with 17 bases in the middle. Germline V lookup: CDR1 SGHAT, CDR2 FQNNGV. The sample belongs to a study of blood T cell repertoires in COVID-19. Libraries were prepared by immunoSEQ multiplex PCR; TCRdb keeps only in-frame clonotypes and omits some of them. Here the sample spans some 170,000 clones, around 83% being singletons. Participants' reported clinical history set cohort assignment. The gene calls are TRBV11-2 and TRBJ1-2, with D unclear. The sample consisted of PBMCs or T cells enriched from blood (not recorded which). The sequence was collected from a man aged 50-60 years who had recovered from COVID-19. The CDR3 spells CASSSSTEAGGYTF. The CDR3 DNA sequence: TGTGCCAGCAGCTCATCGACCGAAGCCGGGGGCTACACCTTC.